The T cell receptor (beta chain) described here comes from a study of blood T cell repertoires in COVID-19. As for the study in general: The study drew acute and convalescent COVID-19 samples from the United States, Italy and Spain. The cDNA or gDNA used as material had been derived from T cells, B-cell-depleted T cells, or PBMCs.

As handled by the study authors: Amplification from reference gene primers served as the basis for estimated nucleated cell counts. Sequenced by immunoSEQ multiplex PCR; TCRdb stores in-frame clones only, minus some. D and trimming come from the DNA, and the V and J calls and clone size come from that table. The sample consists of 35,000 to 45,000 clones, around 79% of them appearing once. Trimming removed 4 bases from V and 8 bases from J, with 11 bases in between. Germline V gene data show CDR1 as LNHDA and CDR2 as SQIVND (reference sequence). The CDR3 is 12 amino acids. The chain is built from TRBV19 and TRBJ1-2, with no clear D. Specimen: peripheral blood. The receptor was isolated from a woman older than 75 with acute or convalescent COVID-19. The CDR3 DNA is TGTGCCAGTAGTACCCAAATGCGGGGCTACACCTTC. Translated, it gives CASSTQMRGYTF.